A single TCR beta chain is shown here with its context. The sample holds a few counts of this clonotype. Its antigen target is currently unknown. Nothing much larger sits one base from this clone, and base qualities are not available. The record originates from a study of blood T cells in healthy people across ages (dated by TCRdb to between 2015 and 2016). About the full investigation: In model experiments, template switching captured roughly one uniquely barcoded TCR beta cDNA molecule for every two T cells. The study measured age-related changes in TCR beta repertoire diversity using deep sequencing normalized with unique cDNA molecular identifiers. The donors were divided into four age groups: young (average about 16 years), middle-aged (almost 40), aged (approximately 62) and long-lived (approximately 74). To avoid experimental bias, donors of different ages were spread randomly across the sequencing lanes. Two additional independent replicas of 1 million unique cDNA reads from the same blood draw were analyzed for two donors (one aged 18 to 29 and one aged 80 or older).

The full study reports these points: Bulk unsorted PBMC profiling prevented conclusive comparison of naive and antigen-experienced compartments. Compared with the aged group, the long-lived group had more naive CD4+ T cells, fewer expanded clones and increased TCR diversity, suggesting age selection. Observed TCR beta diversity per million T cells fell roughly linearly with age, and a significant reduction was already apparent by age around 44. Estimates of total diversity based on one million sequenced T cells were regarded as lower bounds and as underestimates. Because donor CMV infection status was unknown, age-related changes in expanded clonotypes were potentially confounded. A strong correlation was found between observed TCR beta diversity and the percentage of naive T cells measured by flow cytometry.

Donors were 35 to 40 systemically healthy Caucasian individuals from Russia aged roughly 6 to 100 years. Each donor gave 9 to 10 milliliters of peripheral blood, collected into EDTA-treated Vacutainer tubes. PBMCs were isolated by Ficoll-Paque density-gradient centrifugation, with at least 7 million obtained per sample. Trizol reagent was used to extract total RNA from the PBMCs, yielding at least 5.5 micrograms per sample. For every donor, flow cytometry on a PBMC aliquot measured the percentage of naive CD45RAhigh/CD27high T cells. The receptor library was made with 5' RACE. Sequenced on an Illumina HiSeq 2500. A second PCR of roughly 7 to 11 cycles was performed with a sample-barcoded 5' primer and a J-beta primer mix. A unique molecular identifier was introduced onto each TCR beta cDNA molecule by a template-switch 5' adaptor carrying 12 random nucleotides. At least 3 million CDR3-containing paired-end reads were obtained from each sample. First-strand cDNA was synthesized from all RNA with the Mint cDNA synthesis kit, primed by a TRBC-specific oligonucleotide. Following uracil-DNA glycosylase treatment, all cDNA underwent a first 18-cycle PCR with the universal primers M1SS and BC2_uni_R. On the authors' methods: For normalization, 1 million high-quality reads were randomly selected from each sample, with every read carrying a distinct molecular identifier. Reads with shared molecular identifiers were discarded instead of being binned into consensus sequences. MiTCR, run with a Q25 quality threshold and the strictest error-elimination algorithm, handled CDR3 identification, clonotype clustering and error correction. A nonparametric unseen species model with Euler transformation was used to estimate lower-bound total TCR beta diversity. TCRdb reprocessing: public reads trimmed at Q25 with fastp, clones called with MiXCR, in-frame beta chains kept. CDR3 protein sequences are deduplicated, and each keeps its most common genes and DNA. The V and J calls reflect TCRdb's pipeline rather than the authors' work. This sample gives 1 million or so distinct CDR3 sequences in total; around 43% of them show up just once. 18% of the sample is taken by the ten largest.

The CDR3, from cysteine to phenylalanine, totals 15 residues. Kept here is only the CDR3 DNA, which spans 45 bases and is read in frame from base 1. From the germline V gene (reference sequence), CDR1 is DFQATT and CDR2 is SNEGSKA. V has 0 bases trimmed and J has 3 bases trimmed; junction bases matching no gene number 6. Sequences were obtained from blood. The receptor comes from a woman aged 60-70 years in good health. The chain is encoded by TRBV20-1 joined to TRBJ2-7; 9 of the junction bases match TRBD2. The DNA is as follows: TGCAGTGCTAGAGATCGGAGACTAGCGGACTACGAGCAGTACTTC. Its product reads: CSARDRRLADYEQYF.